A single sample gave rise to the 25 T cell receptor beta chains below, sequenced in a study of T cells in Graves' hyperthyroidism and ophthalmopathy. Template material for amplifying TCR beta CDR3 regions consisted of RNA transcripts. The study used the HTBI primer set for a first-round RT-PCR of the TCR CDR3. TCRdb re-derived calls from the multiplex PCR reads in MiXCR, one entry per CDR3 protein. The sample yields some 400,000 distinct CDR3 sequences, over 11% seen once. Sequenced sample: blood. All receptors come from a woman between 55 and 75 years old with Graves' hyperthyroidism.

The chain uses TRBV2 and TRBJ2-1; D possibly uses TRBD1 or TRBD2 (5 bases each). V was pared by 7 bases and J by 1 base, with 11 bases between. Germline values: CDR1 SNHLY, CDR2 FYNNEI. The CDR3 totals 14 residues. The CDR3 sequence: CASKTGPSYNEQFF. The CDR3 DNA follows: TGTGCCAGCAAAACGGGACCGTCCTACAATGAGCAGTTCTTC.

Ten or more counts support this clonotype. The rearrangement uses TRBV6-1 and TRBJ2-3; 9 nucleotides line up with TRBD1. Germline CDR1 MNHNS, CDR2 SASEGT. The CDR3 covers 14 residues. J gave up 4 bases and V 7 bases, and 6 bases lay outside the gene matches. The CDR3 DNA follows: TGTGCCAGCAACGGACAGGGGAAAGCAGATACGCAGTATTTT. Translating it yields CASNGQGKADTQYF.

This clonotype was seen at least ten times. The CDR3 sequence: CAWSQAGLPGTNEKLFF. The CDR3 coding sequence is TGTGCCTGGAGCCAAGCGGGACTCCCCGGAACTAATGAAAAACTGTTTTTT. This chain uses TRBV30 with TRBJ1-4; a possible D gene is TRBD1 (5 bases). Germline-derived CDR1 and CDR2 are GTSNPN and SVGIG (reference sequence). The V end lost 3 bases, the J end lost 1 base, and 18 bases lay between the germline ends. The CDR3 has 17 residues.

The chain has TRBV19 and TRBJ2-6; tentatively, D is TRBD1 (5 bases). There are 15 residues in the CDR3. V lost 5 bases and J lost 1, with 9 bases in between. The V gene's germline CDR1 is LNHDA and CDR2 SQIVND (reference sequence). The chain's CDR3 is CASSARVSGANVLTF. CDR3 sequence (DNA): TGTGCCAGTAGTGCCAGGGTTTCTGGGGCCAACGTCCTGACTTTC.

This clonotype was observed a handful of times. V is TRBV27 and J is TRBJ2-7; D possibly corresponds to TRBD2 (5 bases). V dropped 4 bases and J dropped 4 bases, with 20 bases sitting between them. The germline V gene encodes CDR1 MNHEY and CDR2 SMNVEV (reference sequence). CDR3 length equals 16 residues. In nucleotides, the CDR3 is TGTGCCAGCAGTTCCCCGGGAAGTGCGATCCTGTACGAGCAGTACTTC. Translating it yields CASSSPGSAILYEQYF.

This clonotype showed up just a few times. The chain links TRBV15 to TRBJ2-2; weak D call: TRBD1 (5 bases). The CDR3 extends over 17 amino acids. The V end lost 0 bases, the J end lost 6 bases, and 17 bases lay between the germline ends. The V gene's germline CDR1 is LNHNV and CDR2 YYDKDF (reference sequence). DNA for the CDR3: TGTGCCACCAGCAGAGATAAGGGGCTCCTTAGTTCCGGGGAGCTGTTTTTT. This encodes CATSRDKGLLSSGELFF.

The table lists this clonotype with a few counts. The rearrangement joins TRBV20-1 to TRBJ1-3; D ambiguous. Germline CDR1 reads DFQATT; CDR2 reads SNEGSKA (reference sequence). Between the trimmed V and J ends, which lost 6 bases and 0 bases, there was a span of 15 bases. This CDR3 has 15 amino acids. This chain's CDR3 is CSAQWPEDSGNTIYF. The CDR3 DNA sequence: TGCAGTGCCCAATGGCCGGAGGACTCTGGAAACACCATATATTTT.

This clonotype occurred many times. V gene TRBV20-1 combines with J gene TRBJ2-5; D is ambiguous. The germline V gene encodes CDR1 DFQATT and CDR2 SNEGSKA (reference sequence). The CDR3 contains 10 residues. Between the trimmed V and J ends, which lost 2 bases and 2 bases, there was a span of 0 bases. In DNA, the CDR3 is TGCAGTGCTAGACAAGAGACCCAGTACTTC. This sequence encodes CSARQETQYF.

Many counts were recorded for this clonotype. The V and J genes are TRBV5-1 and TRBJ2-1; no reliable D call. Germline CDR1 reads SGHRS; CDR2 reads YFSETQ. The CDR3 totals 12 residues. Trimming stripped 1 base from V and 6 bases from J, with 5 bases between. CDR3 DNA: TGCGCCAGCAGCTTGCGGCCCAATGAGCAGTTCTTC. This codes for CASSLRPNEQFF.

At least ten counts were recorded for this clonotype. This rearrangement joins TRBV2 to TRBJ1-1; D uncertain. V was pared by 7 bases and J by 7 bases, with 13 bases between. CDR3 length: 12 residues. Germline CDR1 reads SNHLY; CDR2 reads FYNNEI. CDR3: CASIVVHHEAFF. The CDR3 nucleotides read TGTGCCAGCATTGTGGTACACCATGAAGCTTTCTTT.

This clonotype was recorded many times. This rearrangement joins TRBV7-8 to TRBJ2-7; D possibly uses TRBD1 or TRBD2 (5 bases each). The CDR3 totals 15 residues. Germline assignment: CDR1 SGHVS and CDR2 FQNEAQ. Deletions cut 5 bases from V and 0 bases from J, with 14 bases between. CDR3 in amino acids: CASSPPGLASYEQYF. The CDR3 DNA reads TGTGCCAGCAGCCCCCCGGGGCTAGCCTCCTACGAGCAGTACTTC.

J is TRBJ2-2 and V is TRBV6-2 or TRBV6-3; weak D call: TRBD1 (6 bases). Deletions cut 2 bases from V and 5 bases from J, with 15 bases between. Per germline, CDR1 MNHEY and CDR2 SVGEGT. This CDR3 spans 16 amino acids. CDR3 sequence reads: CASSYVGRGRTGELFF. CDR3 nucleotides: TGTGCCAGCAGTTACGTCGGCAGGGGTCGGACCGGGGAGCTGTTTTTT.

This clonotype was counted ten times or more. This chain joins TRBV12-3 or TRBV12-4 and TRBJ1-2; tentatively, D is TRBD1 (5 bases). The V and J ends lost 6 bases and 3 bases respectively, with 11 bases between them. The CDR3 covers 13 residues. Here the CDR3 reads CASSRGRHYGYTF. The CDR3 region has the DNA TGTGCCAGCAGCCGGGGACGGCACTATGGCTACACCTTC.

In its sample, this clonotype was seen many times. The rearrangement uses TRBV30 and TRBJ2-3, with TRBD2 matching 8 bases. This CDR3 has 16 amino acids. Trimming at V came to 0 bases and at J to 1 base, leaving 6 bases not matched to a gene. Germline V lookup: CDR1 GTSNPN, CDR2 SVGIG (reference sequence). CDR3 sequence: CAWSVGNSGGTDTQYF. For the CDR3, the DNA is TGTGCCTGGAGTGTTGGTAATAGCGGGGGCACAGATACGCAGTATTTT.

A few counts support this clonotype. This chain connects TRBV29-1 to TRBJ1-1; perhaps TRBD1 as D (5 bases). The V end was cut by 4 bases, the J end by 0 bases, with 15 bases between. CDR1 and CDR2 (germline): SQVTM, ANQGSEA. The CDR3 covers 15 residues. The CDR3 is CSVVVGARMNTEAFF. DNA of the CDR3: TGCAGCGTTGTCGTAGGGGCGCGTATGAACACTGAAGCTTTCTTT.

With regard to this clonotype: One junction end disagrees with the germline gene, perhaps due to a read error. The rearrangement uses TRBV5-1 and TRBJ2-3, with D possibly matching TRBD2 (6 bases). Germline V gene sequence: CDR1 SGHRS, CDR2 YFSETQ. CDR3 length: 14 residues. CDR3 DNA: TGCGCCACCAGCCACCCGGGGGACCCAGATACGCAGTATTTT. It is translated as CATSHPGDPDTQYF. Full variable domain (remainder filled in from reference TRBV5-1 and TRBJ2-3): KAGVTQTPRYLIKTRGQQVTLSCSPISGHRSVSWYQQTPGQGLQFLFEYFSETQRNKGNFPGRFSGRQFSNSRSEMNVSTLELGDSALYLCATSHPGDPDTQYFGPGTRLTVL.

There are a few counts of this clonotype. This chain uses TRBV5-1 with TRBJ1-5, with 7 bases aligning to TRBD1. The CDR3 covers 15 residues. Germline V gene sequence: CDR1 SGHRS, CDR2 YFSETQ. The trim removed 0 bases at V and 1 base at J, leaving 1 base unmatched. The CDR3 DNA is TGCGCCAGCAGCTTGGGGGGACAGAGCAATCAGCCCCAGCATTTT. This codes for CASSLGGQSNQPQHF.

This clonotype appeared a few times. The CDR3 loop is CASSLSRTSGNYEQYF. The CDR3 bases are TGTGCCAGCAGCCTAAGTAGGACTAGCGGAAACTACGAGCAGTACTTC. The chain employs TRBV14 and TRBJ2-7; TRBD2 matches 10 bases. Germline V lookup: CDR1 SGHDN, CDR2 FVKESK. J lost 3 bases, V lost 4 bases, and 9 bases had no gene match. The CDR3 contains 16 residues.

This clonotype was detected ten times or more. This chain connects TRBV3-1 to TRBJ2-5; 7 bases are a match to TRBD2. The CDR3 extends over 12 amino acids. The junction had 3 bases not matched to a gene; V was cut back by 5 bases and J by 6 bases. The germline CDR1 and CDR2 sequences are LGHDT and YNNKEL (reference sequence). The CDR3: CASSSTSQTQYF. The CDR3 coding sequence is TGTGCCAGCAGCTCGACTAGCCAGACCCAGTACTTC.

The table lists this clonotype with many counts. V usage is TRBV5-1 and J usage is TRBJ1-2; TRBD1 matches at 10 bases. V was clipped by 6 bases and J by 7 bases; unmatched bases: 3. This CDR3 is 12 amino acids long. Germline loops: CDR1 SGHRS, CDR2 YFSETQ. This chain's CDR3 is CASTRDRGGYTF. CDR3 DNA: TGCGCCAGCACCAGGGACAGGGGTGGCTACACCTTC.

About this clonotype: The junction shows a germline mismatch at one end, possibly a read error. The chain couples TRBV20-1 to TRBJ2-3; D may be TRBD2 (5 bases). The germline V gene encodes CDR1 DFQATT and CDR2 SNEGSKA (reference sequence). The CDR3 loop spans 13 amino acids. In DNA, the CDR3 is TGCAGTGCTAGAGGGGAGTACGGAGATACGCAGTGTTTT. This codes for CSARGEYGDTQCF.

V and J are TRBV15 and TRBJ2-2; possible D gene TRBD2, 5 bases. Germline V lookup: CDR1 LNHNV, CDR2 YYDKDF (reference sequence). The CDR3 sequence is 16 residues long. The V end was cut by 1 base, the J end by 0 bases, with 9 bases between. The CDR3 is CATSRAALANTGELFF. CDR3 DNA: TGTGCCACCAGCAGAGCCGCACTAGCGAACACCGGGGAGCTGTTTTTT.

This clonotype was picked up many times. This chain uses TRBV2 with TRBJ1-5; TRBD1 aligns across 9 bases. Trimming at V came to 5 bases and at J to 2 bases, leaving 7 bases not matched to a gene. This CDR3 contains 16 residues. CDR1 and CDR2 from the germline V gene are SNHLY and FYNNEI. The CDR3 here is CASSTGTGTGNQPQHF. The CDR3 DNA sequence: TGTGCCAGCAGTACCGGGACAGGGACGGGCAATCAGCCCCAGCATTTT. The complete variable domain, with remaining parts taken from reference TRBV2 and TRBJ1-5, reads EPEVTQTPSHQVTQMGQEVILRCVPISNHLYFYWYRQILGQKVEFLVSFYNNEISEKSEIFDDQFSVERPDGSNFTLKIRSTKLEDSAMYFCASSTGTGTGNQPQHFGDGTRLSIL.

The CDR3 sequence: CASSLDGETNEKLFF. CDR3 nucleotides: TGTGCCAGCAGCTTAGACGGGGAAACTAATGAAAAACTGTTTTTT. The rearrangement links TRBV11-3 to TRBJ1-4, with D unclear. This CDR3 region has 15 residues. Germline V gives CDR1 SGHNT, CDR2 YENEEA. V lost 0 bases and J lost 1, with 6 bases in between.

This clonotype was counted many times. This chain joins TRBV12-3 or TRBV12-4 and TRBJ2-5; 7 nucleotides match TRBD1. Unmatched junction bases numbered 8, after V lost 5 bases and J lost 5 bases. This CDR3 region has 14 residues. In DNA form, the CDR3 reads TGTGCCAGCAGTCATAACAGGGGTGGGGAGACCCAGTACTTC. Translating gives CASSHNRGGETQYF.